The clone carrying this T cell receptor beta chain has only a few counts. The sample comes from a study of patients and donors after allogeneic stem cell transplantation. One entry per CDR3 protein, called by TCRdb with MiXCR from the RT-PCR reads. The table records 25,000 to 35,000 distinct CDR3 sequences, approximately 7% of them present only once. The receptor's source is a human donor who was either an allogeneic HSCT recipient or a stem cell or donor lymphocyte infusion donor (not recorded which). It is not recorded whose cells these are; they may come from a transplant donor. The specimen was blood, either unsorted or a sorted T cell fraction (not recorded which).

The chain's CDR3 is CSGQGQPFLNIQYF. CDR3 DNA sequence: TGCAGTGGCCAAGGGCAGCCCTTCCTAAACATTCAGTACTTC. The chain uses TRBV20-1 and TRBJ2-4, with D unresolved. The CDR3 is 14 residues long. Per germline, CDR1 DFQATT and CDR2 SNEGSKA (reference sequence). Trimming shortened V by 7 bases and J by 6 bases, and 19 bases separated the two germline ends.